These T cell receptor beta chains were read from a single sample in a study of blood T cell repertoires in COVID-19. Here immunoSEQ multiplex PCR was the method, and the copy in TCRdb shows in-frame clones only, minus some. The data contain tens of thousands of clones, approximately 88% of them singletons. The sample was peripheral blood. These TCRs come from a woman aged 70-85 years with acute or convalescent COVID-19. The CDR3 runs from the conserved cysteine through the conserved F or W. D genes are given only for firm matches. Where a row states a size, it is once, few, many or the class of an expanded clone; other rows omit it.

CDR3: CASSLEGQGAREQFF
J: TRBJ2-1
size: NA
V: TRBV5-1
D: TRBD1

CDR3: CASSREGPGMSYNSPLHF
J: TRBJ1-6
size: NA
V: TRBV5-1
D: NA

CDR3: CASRLQGSGTDTQYF
J: TRBJ2-3
size: NA
V: TRBV28
D: NA

CDR3: CASSGQIKNANTGELFF
J: TRBJ2-2
size: NA
V: TRBV6-1
D: NA

CDR3: CASSSRTSGSYEQYF
J: TRBJ2-7
size: NA
V: TRBV6-6
D: TRBD2

CDR3: CASSFPLPSYEQYF
J: TRBJ2-7
size: NA
V: TRBV7-9
D: NA

CDR3: CASSPSSRGGEAFF
J: TRBJ1-1
size: NA
V: TRBV19
D: NA

CDR3: CASSPNDSSYGYTF
J: TRBJ1-2
size: NA
V: TRBV7-2
D: NA

CDR3: CASSQDLVGGYTF
J: TRBJ1-2
size: NA
V: TRBV4-1
D: NA

CDR3: CASSLDLVSPLHF
J: TRBJ1-6
size: few
V: TRBV11-2
D: NA

CDR3: CASSFLSTGQSNYGYTF
J: TRBJ1-2
size: NA
V: TRBV28
D: TRBD1

CDR3: CASSSHNTDTQYF
J: TRBJ2-3
size: NA
V: TRBV3-1/TRBV3-2
D: NA

CDR3: CASSPLSPDYGYTF
J: TRBJ1-2
size: NA
V: TRBV5-6
D: NA

CDR3: CASRAERKTQYF
J: TRBJ2-5
size: NA
V: TRBV2
D: NA

CDR3: CASRETTGVLSGANVLTF
J: TRBJ2-6
size: few
V: TRBV19
D: TRBD1

CDR3: CASSLIWGGGGYTF
J: TRBJ1-2
size: NA
V: TRBV11-2
D: NA

CDR3: CASRSRLAGQYNEQFF
J: TRBJ2-1
size: NA
V: TRBV5-1
D: TRBD2

CDR3: CASSISRSFAGNEQFF
J: TRBJ2-1
size: NA
V: TRBV19
D: NA

CDR3: CASSTGSRDIPSYGYTF
J: TRBJ1-2
size: NA
V: TRBV9
D: NA

CDR3: CASSYAPRDRGYEQYF
J: TRBJ2-7
size: NA
V: TRBV6-5
D: TRBD1

CDR3: CASSLTGANYGYTF
J: TRBJ1-2
size: NA
V: TRBV28
D: NA

CDR3: CASGGLPGYQETQYF
J: TRBJ2-5
size: NA
V: TRBV5-1
D: NA

CDR3: CASSVDFTGELFF
J: TRBJ2-2
size: NA
V: TRBV27
D: NA

CDR3: CASSDLGSGSYEQYF
J: TRBJ2-7
size: NA
V: TRBV10-1
D: NA

CDR3: CSVVPGQSFSGANVLTF
J: TRBJ2-6
size: NA
V: TRBV29-1
D: TRBD1

CDR3: CASSPGDRDNSPLHF
J: TRBJ1-6
size: NA
V: TRBV14
D: TRBD1

CDR3: CASSSVMGGREAEQFF
J: TRBJ2-1
size: NA
V: TRBV5-1
D: NA

CDR3: CASSQDLGARNQPQHF
J: TRBJ1-5
size: NA
V: TRBV4-1
D: NA

CDR3: CASSLGVSGNTIYF
J: TRBJ1-3
size: NA
V: TRBV5-1
D: NA

CDR3: CASSHGTGNQPQHF
J: TRBJ1-5
size: NA
V: TRBV18
D: TRBD1

CDR3: CASSVSRSGAFF
J: TRBJ1-1
size: NA
V: TRBV12-3/TRBV12-4
D: NA

CDR3: CASSGRGQTTNEKLFF
J: TRBJ1-4
size: NA
V: TRBV6-1
D: TRBD1

CDR3: CASSSLTTNYGYTF
J: TRBJ1-2
size: NA
V: TRBV5-1
D: NA

CDR3: CASGPGHQAMNTEAFF
J: TRBJ1-1
size: NA
V: TRBV5-1
D: NA

CDR3: CASSQDLGFAGEGNEQFF
J: TRBJ2-1
size: few
V: TRBV14
D: TRBD2

CDR3: CASSLGGLAGQETQYF
J: TRBJ2-5
size: NA
V: TRBV5-4
D: TRBD2

CDR3: CASSRGLAETQYF
J: TRBJ2-5
size: NA
V: TRBV4-1
D: TRBD2

CDR3: CAWSVPKSARAPNQPQHF
J: TRBJ1-5
size: NA
V: TRBV30
D: NA

CDR3: CASSLSGEETQYF
J: TRBJ2-5
size: NA
V: TRBV5-1
D: NA

CDR3: CASSLEGTGGLYGYTF
J: TRBJ1-2
size: NA
V: TRBV5-1
D: TRBD1

CDR3: CASSLEATRGYGYTF
J: TRBJ1-2
size: NA
V: TRBV5-8
D: NA